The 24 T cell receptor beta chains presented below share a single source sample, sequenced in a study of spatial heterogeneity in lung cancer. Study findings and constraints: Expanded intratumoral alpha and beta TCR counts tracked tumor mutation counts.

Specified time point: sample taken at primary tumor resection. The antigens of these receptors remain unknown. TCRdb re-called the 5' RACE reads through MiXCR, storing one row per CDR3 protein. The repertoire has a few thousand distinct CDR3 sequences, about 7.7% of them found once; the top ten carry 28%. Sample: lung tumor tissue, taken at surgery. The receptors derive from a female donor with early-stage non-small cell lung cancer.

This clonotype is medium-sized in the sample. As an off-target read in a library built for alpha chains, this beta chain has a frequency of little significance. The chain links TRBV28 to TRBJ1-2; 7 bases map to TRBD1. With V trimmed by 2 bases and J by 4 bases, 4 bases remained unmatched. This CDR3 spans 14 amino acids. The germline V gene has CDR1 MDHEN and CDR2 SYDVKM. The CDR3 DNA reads TGTGCCAGCAGTTTAACAGGGGAGGGCTATGGCTACACCTTC. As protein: CASSLTGEGYGYTF.

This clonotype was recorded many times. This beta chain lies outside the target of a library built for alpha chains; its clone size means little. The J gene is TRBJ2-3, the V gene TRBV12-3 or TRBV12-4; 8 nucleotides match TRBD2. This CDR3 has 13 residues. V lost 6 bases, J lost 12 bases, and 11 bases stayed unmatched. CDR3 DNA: TGTGCCAGCAGGATCGAGCCGGGACTAGTTCAGTATTTT. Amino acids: CASRIEPGLVQYF.

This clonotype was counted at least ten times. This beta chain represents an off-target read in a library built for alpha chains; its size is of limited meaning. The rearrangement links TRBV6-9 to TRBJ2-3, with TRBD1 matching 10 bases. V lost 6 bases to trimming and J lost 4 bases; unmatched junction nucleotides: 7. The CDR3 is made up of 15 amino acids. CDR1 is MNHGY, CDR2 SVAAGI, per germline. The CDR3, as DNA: TGTGCCAGCAGCCGAGGGACAGGGGAGGCAGATACGCAGTATTTT. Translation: CASSRGTGEADTQYF.

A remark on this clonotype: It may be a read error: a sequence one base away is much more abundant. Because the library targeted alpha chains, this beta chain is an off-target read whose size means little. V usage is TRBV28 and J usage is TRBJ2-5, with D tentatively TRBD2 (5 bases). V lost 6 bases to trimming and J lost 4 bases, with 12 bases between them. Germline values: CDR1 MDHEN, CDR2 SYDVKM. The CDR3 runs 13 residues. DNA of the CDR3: TGTGCCAGCAGATTAGCGTGGGTAGAGACCCAGTACTTC. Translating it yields CASRLAWVETQYF.

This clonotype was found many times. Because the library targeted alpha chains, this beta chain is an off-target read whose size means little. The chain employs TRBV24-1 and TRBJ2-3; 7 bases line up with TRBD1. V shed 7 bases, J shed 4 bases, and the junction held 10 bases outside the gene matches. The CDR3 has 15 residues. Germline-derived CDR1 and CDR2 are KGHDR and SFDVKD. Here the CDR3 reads CATRGDGTASDTQYF. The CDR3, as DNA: TGTGCCACCAGGGGGGACGGGACAGCTTCAGATACGCAGTATTTT.

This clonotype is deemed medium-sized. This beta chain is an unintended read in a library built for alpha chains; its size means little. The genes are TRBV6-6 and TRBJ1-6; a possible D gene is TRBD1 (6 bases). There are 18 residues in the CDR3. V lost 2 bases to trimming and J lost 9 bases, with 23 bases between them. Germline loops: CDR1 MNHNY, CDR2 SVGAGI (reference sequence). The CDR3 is CASSYSSGSRQGTSPLHF. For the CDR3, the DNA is TGTGCCAGCAGTTACAGTTCGGGGTCGAGGCAGGGGACTTCACCCCTCCACTTT.

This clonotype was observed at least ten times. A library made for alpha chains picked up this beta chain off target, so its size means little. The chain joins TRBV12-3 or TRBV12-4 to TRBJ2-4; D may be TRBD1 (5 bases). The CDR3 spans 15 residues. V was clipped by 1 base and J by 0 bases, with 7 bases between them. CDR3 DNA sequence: TGTGCCAGCAGTTTAGAGGGGCTAGCCAAAAACATTCAGTACTTC. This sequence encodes CASSLEGLAKNIQYF.

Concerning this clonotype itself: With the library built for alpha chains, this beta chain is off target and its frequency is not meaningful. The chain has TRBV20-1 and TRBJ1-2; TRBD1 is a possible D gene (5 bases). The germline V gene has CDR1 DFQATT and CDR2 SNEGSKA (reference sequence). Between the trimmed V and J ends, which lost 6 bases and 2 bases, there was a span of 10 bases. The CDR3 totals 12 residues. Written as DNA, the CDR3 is TGCAGTGCCACGGGGGAAAACTATGGCTACACCTTC. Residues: CSATGENYGYTF.

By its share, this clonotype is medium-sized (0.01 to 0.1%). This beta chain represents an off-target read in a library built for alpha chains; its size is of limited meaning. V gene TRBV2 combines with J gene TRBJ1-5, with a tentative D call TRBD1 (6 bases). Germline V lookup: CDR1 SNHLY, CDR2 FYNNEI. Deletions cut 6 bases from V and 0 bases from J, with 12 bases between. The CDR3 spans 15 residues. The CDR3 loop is CASSDTGYSNQPQHF. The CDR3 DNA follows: TGTGCCAGCAGCGACACAGGGTATAGCAATCAGCCCCAGCATTTT.

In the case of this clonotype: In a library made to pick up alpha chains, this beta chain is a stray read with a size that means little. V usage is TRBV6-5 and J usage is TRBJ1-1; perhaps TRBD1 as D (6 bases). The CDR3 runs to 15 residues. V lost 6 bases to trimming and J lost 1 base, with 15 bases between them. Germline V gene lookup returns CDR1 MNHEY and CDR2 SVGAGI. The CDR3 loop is CASSHGGLRNTEAFF. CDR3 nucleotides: TGTGCCAGCAGCCACGGGGGGCTTAGGAACACTGAAGCTTTCTTT.

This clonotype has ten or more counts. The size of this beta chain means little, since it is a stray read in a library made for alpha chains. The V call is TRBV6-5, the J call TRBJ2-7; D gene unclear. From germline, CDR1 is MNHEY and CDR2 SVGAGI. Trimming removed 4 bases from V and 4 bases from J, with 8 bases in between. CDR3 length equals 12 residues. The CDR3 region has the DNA TGTGCCAGCAGTTCGACGAAATACGAGCAGTACTTC. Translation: CASSSTKYEQYF.

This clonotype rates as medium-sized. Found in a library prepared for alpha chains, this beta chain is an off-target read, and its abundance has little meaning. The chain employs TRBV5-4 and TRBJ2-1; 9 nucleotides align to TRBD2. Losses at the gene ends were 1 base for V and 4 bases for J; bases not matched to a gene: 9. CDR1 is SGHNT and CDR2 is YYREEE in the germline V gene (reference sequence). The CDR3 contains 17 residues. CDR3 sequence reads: CASSLSWGAGGYNEQFF. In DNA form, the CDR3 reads TGTGCCAGCAGCTTGTCCTGGGGAGCGGGGGGTTACAATGAGCAGTTCTTC.

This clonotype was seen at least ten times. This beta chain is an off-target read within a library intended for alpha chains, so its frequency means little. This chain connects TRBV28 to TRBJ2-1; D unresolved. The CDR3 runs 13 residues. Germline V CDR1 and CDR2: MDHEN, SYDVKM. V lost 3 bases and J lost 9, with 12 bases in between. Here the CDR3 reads CASSLPLVSEQFF. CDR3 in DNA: TGTGCCAGCAGTTTGCCCCTAGTATCTGAGCAGTTCTTC.

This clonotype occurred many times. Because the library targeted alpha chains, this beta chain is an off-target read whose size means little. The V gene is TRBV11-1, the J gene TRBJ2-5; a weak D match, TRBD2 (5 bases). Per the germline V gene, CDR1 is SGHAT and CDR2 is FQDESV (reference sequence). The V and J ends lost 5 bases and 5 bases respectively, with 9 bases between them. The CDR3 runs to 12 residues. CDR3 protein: CASSPRGETQYF. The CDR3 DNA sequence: TGTGCCAGCAGCCCGAGAGGGGAGACCCAGTACTTC.

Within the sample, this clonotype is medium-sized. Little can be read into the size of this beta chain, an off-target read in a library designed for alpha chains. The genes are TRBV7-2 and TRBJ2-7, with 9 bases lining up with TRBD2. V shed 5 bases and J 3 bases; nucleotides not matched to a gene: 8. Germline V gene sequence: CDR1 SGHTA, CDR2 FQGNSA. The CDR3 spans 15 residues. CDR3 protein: CASSPGLAFDYEQYF. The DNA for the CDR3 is TGTGCCAGCAGCCCGGGACTAGCTTTTGACTACGAGCAGTACTTC.

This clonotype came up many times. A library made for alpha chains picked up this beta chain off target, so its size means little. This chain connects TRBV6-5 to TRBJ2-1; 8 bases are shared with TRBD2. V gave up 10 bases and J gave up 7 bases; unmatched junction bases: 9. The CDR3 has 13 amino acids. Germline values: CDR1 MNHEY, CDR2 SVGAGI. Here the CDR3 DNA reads TGTGCCACCCTCCCGGGAGGGTCTAATGAGCAGTTCTTC. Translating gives CATLPGGSNEQFF.

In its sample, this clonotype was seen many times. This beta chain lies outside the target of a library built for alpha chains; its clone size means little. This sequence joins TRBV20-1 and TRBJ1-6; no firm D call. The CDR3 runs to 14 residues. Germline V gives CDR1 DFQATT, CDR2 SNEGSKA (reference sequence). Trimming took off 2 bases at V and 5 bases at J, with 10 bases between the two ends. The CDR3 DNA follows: TGCAGTGCTAGAAGGCCCAGCAATAATTCACCCCTCCACTTT. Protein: CSARRPSNNSPLHF.

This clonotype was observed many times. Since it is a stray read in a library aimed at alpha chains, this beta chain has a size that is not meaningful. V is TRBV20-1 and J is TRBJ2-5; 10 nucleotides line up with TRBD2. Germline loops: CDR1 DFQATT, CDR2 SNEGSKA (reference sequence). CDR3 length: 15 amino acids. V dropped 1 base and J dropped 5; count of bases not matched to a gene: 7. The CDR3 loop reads CSARAPSGGGETQYF. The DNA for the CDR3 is TGCAGTGCTAGAGCCCCTAGCGGGGGTGGGGAGACCCAGTACTTC.

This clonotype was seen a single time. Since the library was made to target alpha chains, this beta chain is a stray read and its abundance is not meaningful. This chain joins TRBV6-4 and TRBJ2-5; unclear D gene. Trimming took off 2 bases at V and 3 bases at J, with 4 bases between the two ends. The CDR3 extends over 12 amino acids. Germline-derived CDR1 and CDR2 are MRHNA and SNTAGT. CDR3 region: CASSDREETQYF. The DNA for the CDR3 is TGTGCCAGCAGTGACAGGGAAGAGACCCAGTACTTC.

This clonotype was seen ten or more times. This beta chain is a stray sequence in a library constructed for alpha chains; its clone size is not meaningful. CDR3 sequence: CSVASPRIRNEQFF. In DNA form, the CDR3 reads TGCAGCGTTGCGAGCCCTAGGATCCGTAATGAGCAGTTCTTC. V is TRBV29-1 and J is TRBJ2-1; D is unclear. V was cut by 4 bases and J by 7 bases, with 17 bases left in between. Germline assignment: CDR1 SQVTM and CDR2 ANQGSEA. The CDR3 has 14 residues.

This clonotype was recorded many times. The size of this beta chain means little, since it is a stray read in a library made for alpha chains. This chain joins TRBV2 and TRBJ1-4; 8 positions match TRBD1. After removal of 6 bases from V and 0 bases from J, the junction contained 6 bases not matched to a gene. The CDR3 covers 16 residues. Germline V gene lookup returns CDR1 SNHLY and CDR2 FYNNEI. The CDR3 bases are TGTGCCAGCAGAAGACAGGGGTTCGCAACTAATGAAAAACTGTTTTTT. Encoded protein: CASRRQGFATNEKLFF.

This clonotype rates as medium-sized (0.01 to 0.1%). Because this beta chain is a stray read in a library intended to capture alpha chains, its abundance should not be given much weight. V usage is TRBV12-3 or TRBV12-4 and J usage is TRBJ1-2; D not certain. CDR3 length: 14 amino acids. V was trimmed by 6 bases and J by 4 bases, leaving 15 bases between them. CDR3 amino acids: CASSPAGMFYGYTF. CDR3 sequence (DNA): TGTGCCAGCAGCCCCGCCGGTATGTTCTATGGCTACACCTTC.

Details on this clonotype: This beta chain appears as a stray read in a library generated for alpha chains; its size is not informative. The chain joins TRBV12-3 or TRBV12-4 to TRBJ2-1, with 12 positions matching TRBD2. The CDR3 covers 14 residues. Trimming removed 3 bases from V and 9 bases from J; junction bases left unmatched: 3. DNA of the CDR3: TGTGCCAGCAGTTTTCTAGCGGGGGGGTTTGAGCAGTTCTTC. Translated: CASSFLAGGFEQFF.

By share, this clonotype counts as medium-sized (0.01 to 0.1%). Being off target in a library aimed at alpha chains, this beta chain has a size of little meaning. CDR3 nucleotide sequence: TGTGCCAGCAGTTACTCGAGACTAGCGGGAGATACGCAGTATTTT. This codes for CASSYSRLAGDTQYF. This chain links TRBV6-2 or TRBV6-3 with TRBJ2-3; 10 nucleotides line up with TRBD2. Germline V CDR1 and CDR2: MNHEY, SVGEGT. V was pared by 0 bases and J by 5 bases, with 2 bases of the junction left unmatched. There are 15 residues in the CDR3.